Sequencing of this T cell receptor beta chain was carried out in a study of T cells in Graves' hyperthyroidism and ophthalmopathy. Study overall: The blood sample was taken at first diagnosis, before treatment began.

Germline assignment: CDR1 DFQATT and CDR2 SNEGSKA (reference sequence). The junction had 4 bases not matched to a gene; V was cut back by 2 bases and J by 1 base. CDR3 length equals 14 residues. RNA transcripts yielded amplified TCR beta CDR3 regions. With the HTBI primer set, the TCR CDR3 went through a first round of RT-PCR. TCRdb independently ran MiXCR on the multiplex PCR reads; one entry per CDR3 protein. Altogether some 550,000 distinct CDR3 sequences are present, around 20% being singletons, with the ten largest covering about 30%. Many counts were recorded for this clonotype. The chain uses TRBV20-1 and TRBJ2-7; 8 nucleotides align to TRBD1. The clonotype comes from a man aged 18-30 years with Graves' hyperthyroidism. The sequenced sample was blood. The CDR3 DNA follows: TGCAGTGCTAGATCGGGACAGGCATCCTACGAGCAGTACTTC. It encodes CSARSGQASYEQYF.